This TCR beta chain comes out of a study of T cell repertoires in cytomegalovirus infection. Looking at the study overall: As its CMV epitopes, the study selected recently identified HLA-C-restricted and well-studied HLA-B-restricted targets. TCR beta signatures that were public indicated CMV infection and matching HLA type.

Germline lookup yields CDR1 SEHNR and CDR2 FQNEAQ (reference sequence). The germline V and J ends were trimmed by 5 bases and 8 bases, with 7 bases remaining between them. CDR3 size: 12 residues. Comment on this clonotype: Its specificity is not known.

General study points: HLA-C-restricted CMV-specific TCR beta clonotypes prevailed in the ex vivo response. There were carriers of CMV plus the relevant HLA, and cumulative public TCR beta family frequency identified them.

TCRdb reprocessed the reads with MiXCR, giving one entry per CDR3 protein. This table has tens of thousands of distinct CDR3 sequences, roughly 22% appearing once. The TCR originated in a human donor in good health (CMV status not recorded). Some clones in this sample may be carry-over from other donors' samples. Specimen: CD8+ T cells from cultured PBMCs, collected from culture after CMV antigen stimulation. The chain employs TRBV7-9 and TRBJ1-6; tentative D call: TRBD1 (5 bases). DNA of the CDR3: TGTGCCAGCAGCGGGGGAGATTCACCCCTCCACTTT. Translation: CASSGGDSPLHF.